Listed below are T cell receptor beta chains from one sample, sequenced in a study of blood T cell repertoires in COVID-19. Profiling relied on immunoSEQ multiplex PCR, and the TCRdb table lists in-frame clones only, not all of them. The table shows some 190,000 clones, with almost 85% occurring only once. The specimen sequenced was peripheral blood. The receptor source for this set is a woman in her seventies with active or convalescent COVID-19. The CDR3 runs from the conserved cysteine through the conserved F or W. The D gene is left open where the match is weak. For some rows the clone size is stated as once, few or many, or as a class when expanded; others skip it.

V gene	D gene	J gene	clone size	CDR3 protein	CDR3 DNA
TRBV5-1	TRBD1	TRBJ2-5	NA	CASSRGQGIRETQYF	TGCGCCAGCAGCAGGGGACAGGGGATCCGTGAGACCCAGTACTTC
TRBV28	TRBD2	TRBJ2-5	NA	CASTVAGSKETQYF	TGTGCCAGCACCGTAGCGGGATCAAAAGAGACCCAGTACTTC
TRBV4-1	TRBD2	TRBJ2-1	once	CASTLGLAAGGHEQFF	TGCGCCAGCACCCTGGGACTAGCGGCAGGAGGGCATGAGCAGTTCTTC
TRBV7-2	TRBD2	TRBJ2-1	NA	CASSLTSGRPFNEQFF	TGTGCCAGCAGCCTGACTAGCGGGAGGCCGTTCAATGAGCAGTTCTTC
TRBV7-3	NA	TRBJ2-1	NA	CASSLTGGLVFF	TGTGCCAGCAGCCTAACGGGCGGGTTGGTGTTCTTC
TRBV11-2	NA	TRBJ2-5	NA	CASSSGLEGTQYF	TGTGCCAGCAGCTCGGGACTGGAGGGGACCCAGTACTTC
TRBV5-1	NA	TRBJ1-5	NA	CASSLGGNSNQPQHF	TGCGCCAGCAGCTTGGGAGGTAATAGCAATCAGCCCCAGCATTTT
TRBV5-1	NA	TRBJ2-5	NA	CASSLYRQETQYF	TGCGCCAGCAGCTTGTACAGACAAGAGACCCAGTACTTC
TRBV24-1	NA	TRBJ2-6	few	CATSSGSGANVLTF	TGTGCCACCAGTTCGGGCTCTGGGGCCAACGTCCTGACTTTC
TRBV5-1	NA	TRBJ2-1	NA	CASSLVAGSVYNEQFF	TGCGCCAGCAGCTTGGTTGCGGGAAGCGTTTACAATGAGCAGTTCTTC
TRBV5-1	NA	TRBJ2-1	NA	CASSLEGGAREQFF	TGCGCCAGCAGCTTGGAAGGGGGGGCGCGCGAGCAGTTCTTC
TRBV9	NA	TRBJ1-1	few	CASSARQDNTEAFF	TGTGCCAGCAGCGCCAGACAGGACAACACTGAAGCTTTCTTT
TRBV6-5	TRBD1	TRBJ1-2	few	CASSTGQGGYGYTF	TGTGCCAGCAGCACCGGACAGGGAGGCTATGGCTACACCTTC
TRBV6-5	NA	TRBJ1-1	NA	CASRRGESAFF	TGTGCCAGCAGACGGGGGGAGTCAGCTTTCTTT
TRBV5-5	TRBD1	TRBJ2-7	NA	CASSFGTGSYEQYF	TGTGCCAGCAGCTTCGGGACAGGGTCCTACGAGCAGTACTTC
TRBV6-6	TRBD2	TRBJ2-1	NA	CASSYYTSGSNEQFF	TGTGCCAGCAGTTACTACACTAGCGGGAGCAATGAGCAGTTCTTC
TRBV5-1	NA	TRBJ2-1	few	CASSLMITTGYNEQFF	TGCGCCAGCAGCTTGATGATTACCACGGGATACAATGAGCAGTTCTTC
TRBV11-1	NA	TRBJ2-3	NA	CASSLGSGYTDTQYF	TGTGCCAGCAGCTTAGGTAGCGGTTACACAGATACGCAGTATTTT
TRBV28	TRBD1	TRBJ1-5	NA	CASSRQGPQPQHF	TGTGCCAGCAGTAGACAGGGACCTCAGCCCCAGCATTTT